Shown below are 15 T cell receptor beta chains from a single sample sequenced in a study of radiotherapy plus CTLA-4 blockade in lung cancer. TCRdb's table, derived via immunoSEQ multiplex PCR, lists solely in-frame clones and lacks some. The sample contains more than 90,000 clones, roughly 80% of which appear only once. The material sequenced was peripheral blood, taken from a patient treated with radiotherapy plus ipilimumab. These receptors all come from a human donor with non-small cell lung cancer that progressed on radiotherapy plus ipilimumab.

CDR3 region: CASSPLPLRPSGNTIYF. DNA of the CDR3: TGTGCCAGCTCACCACTCCCCCTCCGCCCCTCTGGAAACACCATATATTTT. V usage is TRBV18 and J usage is TRBJ1-3, with D uncertain. CDR1 KGHSH and CDR2 LQKENI come from the germline V gene. Trimming cost V 1 base and J 0 bases, with 13 bases left between them. The CDR3 covers 17 residues.

The CDR3 DNA follows: TGTGCCAGCAGGACCCACGCGGGGGGGTCCTACAATGAGCAGTTCTTC. As protein: CASRTHAGGSYNEQFF. This sequence joins TRBV27 and TRBJ2-1; 9 positions match TRBD2. V shed 6 bases, J shed 1 base, and the junction held 7 bases outside the gene matches. The V gene's germline CDR1 is MNHEY and CDR2 SMNVEV (reference sequence). This CDR3 contains 16 residues.

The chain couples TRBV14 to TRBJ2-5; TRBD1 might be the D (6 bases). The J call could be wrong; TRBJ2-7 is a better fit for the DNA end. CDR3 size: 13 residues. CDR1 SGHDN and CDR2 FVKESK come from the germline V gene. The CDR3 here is CASSQDRGSEQYF. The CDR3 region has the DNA TGTGCCAGCAGCCAAGACAGGGGCTCCGAGCAGTACTTC.

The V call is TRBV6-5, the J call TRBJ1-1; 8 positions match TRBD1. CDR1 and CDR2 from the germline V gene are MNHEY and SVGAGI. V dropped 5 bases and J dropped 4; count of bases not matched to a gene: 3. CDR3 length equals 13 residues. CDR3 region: CASSRQGSTEAFF. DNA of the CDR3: TGTGCCAGCAGTAGACAGGGGTCCACTGAAGCTTTCTTT.

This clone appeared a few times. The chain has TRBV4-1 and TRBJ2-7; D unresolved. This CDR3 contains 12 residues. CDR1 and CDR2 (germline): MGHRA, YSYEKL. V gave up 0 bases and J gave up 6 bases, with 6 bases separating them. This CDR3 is CASSQDPSEQYF. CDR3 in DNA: TGCGCCAGCAGCCAAGATCCCTCCGAGCAGTACTTC.

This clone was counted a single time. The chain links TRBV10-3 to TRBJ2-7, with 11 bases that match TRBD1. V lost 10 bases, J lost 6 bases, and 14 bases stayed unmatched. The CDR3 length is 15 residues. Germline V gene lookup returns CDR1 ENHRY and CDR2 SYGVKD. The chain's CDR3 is CATQPSGTGGFEQYV. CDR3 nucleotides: TGTGCCACCCAACCTTCCGGGACAGGGGGTTTCGAGCAGTACGTC.

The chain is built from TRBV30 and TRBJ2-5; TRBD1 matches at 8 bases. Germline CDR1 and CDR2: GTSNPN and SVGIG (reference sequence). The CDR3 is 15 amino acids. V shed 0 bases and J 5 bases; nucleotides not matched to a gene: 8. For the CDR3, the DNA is TGTGCCTGGAGTGTGGGCCAGGGGGCCCGCGAGACCCAGTACTTC. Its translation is CAWSVGQGARETQYF.

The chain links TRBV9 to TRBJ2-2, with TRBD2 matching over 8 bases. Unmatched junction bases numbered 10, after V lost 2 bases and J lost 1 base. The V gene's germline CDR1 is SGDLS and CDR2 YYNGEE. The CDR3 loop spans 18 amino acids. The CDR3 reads CASSVHGGSGVNTGELFF. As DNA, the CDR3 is TGTGCCAGCAGCGTCCACGGGGGTAGCGGGGTGAACACCGGGGAGCTGTTTTTT.

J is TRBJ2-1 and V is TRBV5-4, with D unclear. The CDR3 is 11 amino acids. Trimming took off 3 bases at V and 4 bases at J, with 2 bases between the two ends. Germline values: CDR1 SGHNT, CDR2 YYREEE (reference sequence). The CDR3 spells CASSWYNEQFF. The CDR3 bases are TGTGCCAGCAGCTGGTACAATGAGCAGTTCTTC. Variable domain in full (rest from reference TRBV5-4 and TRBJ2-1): ETGVTQSPTHLIKTRGQQVTLRCSSQSGHNTVSWYQQALGQGPQFIFQYYREEENGRGNFPPRFSGLQFPNYSSELNVNALELDDSALYLCASSWYNEQFFGPGTRLTVL.

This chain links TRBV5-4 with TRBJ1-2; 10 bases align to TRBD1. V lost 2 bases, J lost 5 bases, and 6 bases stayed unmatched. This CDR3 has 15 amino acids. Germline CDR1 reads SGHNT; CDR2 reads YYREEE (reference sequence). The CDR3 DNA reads TGTGCCAGCAGCTTTGGGACAGGGGTTCGATATGGCTACACCTTC. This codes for CASSFGTGVRYGYTF.

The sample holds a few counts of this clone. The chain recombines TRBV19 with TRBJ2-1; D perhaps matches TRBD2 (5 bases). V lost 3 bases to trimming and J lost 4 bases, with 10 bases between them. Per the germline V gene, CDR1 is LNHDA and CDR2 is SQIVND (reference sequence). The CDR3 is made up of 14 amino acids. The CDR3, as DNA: TGTGCCAGTAGTATCCAGCGGCCTTACAATGAGCAGTTCTTC. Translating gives CASSIQRPYNEQFF.

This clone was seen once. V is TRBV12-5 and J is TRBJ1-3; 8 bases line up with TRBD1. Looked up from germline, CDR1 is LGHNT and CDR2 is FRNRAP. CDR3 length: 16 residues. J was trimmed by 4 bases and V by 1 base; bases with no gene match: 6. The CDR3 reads CASGLATGARGNTIYF. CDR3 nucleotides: TGTGCTAGTGGTTTGGCGACAGGGGCGAGGGGAAACACCATATATTTT.

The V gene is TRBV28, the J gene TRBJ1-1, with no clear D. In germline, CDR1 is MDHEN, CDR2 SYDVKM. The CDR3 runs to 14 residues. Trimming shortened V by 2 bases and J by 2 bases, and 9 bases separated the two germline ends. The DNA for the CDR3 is TGTGCCAGCAGTTTAAACGCCGGAAACACTGAAGCTTTCTTT. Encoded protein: CASSLNAGNTEAFF.

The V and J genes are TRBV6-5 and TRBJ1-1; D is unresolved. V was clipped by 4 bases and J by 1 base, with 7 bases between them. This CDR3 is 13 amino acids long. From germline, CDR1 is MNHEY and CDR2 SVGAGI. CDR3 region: CASSWIWNTEAFF. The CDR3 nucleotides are TGTGCCAGCAGTTGGATATGGAACACTGAAGCTTTCTTT.

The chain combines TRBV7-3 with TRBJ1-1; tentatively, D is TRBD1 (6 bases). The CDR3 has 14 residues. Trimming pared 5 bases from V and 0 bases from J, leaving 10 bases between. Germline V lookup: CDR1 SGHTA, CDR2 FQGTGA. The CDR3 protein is CASSPGTLNTEAFF. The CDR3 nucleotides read TGTGCCAGCAGCCCCGGGACATTGAACACTGAAGCTTTCTTT.